This TCR beta chain was sequenced for a study of blood T cell repertoires in COVID-19 (dated by TCRdb to the early 2020s). Broadly, across the study: Samples covering the acute and convalescent phases of COVID-19 were provided by collaborators in the United States, Italy and Spain. The prospective study material was composed of cDNA or gDNA derived from T cells, B-cell-depleted T cells, or PBMCs. Subjects who had been exposed to COVID-19, were actively infected with it, or had recovered from it provided the deeply sampled blood TCRbeta repertoires that made up the dataset. The repertoires were released in a freely available public database intended as a resource for research on the immune response to SARS-CoV-2. The samples were drawn from two sources: the first 160 participants of the ongoing ImmuneRACE study, and over 950 subjects contributed by 6 global collaborators. Sample metadata almost always included a de-identified subject ID, COVID-19 status, age in years and sex. HLA class I and class II types, where available, came from metadata supplied by the sample provider rather than from assay-based typing.

There are 15 amino acids in the CDR3, from cysteine to phenylalanine inclusive. Just the 45-base CDR3 DNA is kept, in frame starting at base 1. V is cut back by 4 bases and J by 4 bases, with 5 bases in the junction unmatched. Results and caveats for the whole study, not just this receptor: The quantity of clinical and demographic metadata differed by source and by participant and was supplied without curation.

The immunoSEQ Assay, a bias-controlled multiplex PCR, was used to amplify TCRbeta CDR3 regions from genomic DNA. The source study handled its data this way. The number of nucleated cells in each sample was estimated by amplification of reference gene primers within the assay. To quantify the absolute abundance of each unique TCRbeta CDR3 rearrangement, sequence reads were collapsed and filtered. For each sample, productive Simpson clonality was calculated as the square root of Simpson's diversity index over productive rearrangements. Sourced from immuneACCESS, this table was stored by TCRdb with only in-frame sequences that have V and J called. A share of the clones is absent; for the studies checked, an unresolved V gene accounts for under half, and the remainder has no known explanation. V and J calls and clone size follow that table, whereas D and trimming were derived from the DNA. Counted in this sample were 250,000 to 350,000 clones; roughly 87% of them appeared once. Roughly 2.3% of the sample comes from the top ten.

Collaborating institutions collected whole blood in K2EDTA tubes following their own protocols. For TCRbeta analysis, collaborators shipped samples in one of three forms: frozen whole blood, isolated PBMCs, or DNA extracted from either of those sample types. Of note for this clone: No cognate antigen has been identified for it. No per-base quality is available; no much larger clone lies one base away.

This sequence uses TRBV23-1 and TRBJ2-1; TRBD2 aligns with 9 central bases. TRBV23-1 is flagged as an ORF with uncertain function. This sequence was found in a young man with active or convalescent COVID-19. Sample: peripheral blood. The bases are TGCGCCAGCAGTCCCTGGCTAGCGGGATACAATGAGCAGTTCTTC. Its product reads: CASSPWLAGYNEQFF.